These 20 T cell receptor beta chains were sequenced from one sample in a study of response to subunit inactivated influenza vaccine (dated by TCRdb to 2016 to 2019). Libraries came from RT-PCR. The instrument was an Illumina HiSeq 2500. In-frame beta chains were kept once TCRdb had trimmed the public reads at Q25 with fastp and called clones with MiXCR. Identical CDR3 protein sequences are pooled into one entry, listed with their most common genes and DNA. Within this sample are about 650,000 distinct CDR3 sequences, with about 14% of them counted one time only. The top ten clonotypes cover approximately 7.6% of the sample. This sample comprised PBMCs from blood, obtained 14 to 15 days before vaccination. Receptor source: a man aged 50 to 60 who received an inactivated influenza vaccine. Donor details come from another sample of the same person, matched by shared clones.

The chain is built from TRBV9 and TRBJ2-7, with 7 bases lining up with TRBD2. The germline CDR1 and CDR2 sequences are SGDLS and YYNGEE. J lost 5 bases, V lost 0 bases, and 8 bases had no gene match. There are 15 residues in the CDR3. DNA of the CDR3: TGTGCCAGCAGCGTAGGGGGCGGGAGAGTCCACGAGCAGTACTTC. Translated: CASSVGGGRVHEQYF.

J is TRBJ2-7 and V is TRBV5-6; D tentatively reads TRBD1 or TRBD2 (5 bases each). The CDR3 contains 16 residues. Germline assignment: CDR1 SGHDT and CDR2 YYEEEE. The V gene lost 0 bases and the J gene lost 2 bases, with 15 bases spanning the gap. The CDR3 DNA follows: TGTGCCAGCAGCTTGGCCGGTGGGACCCCAGCCTACGAGCAGTACTTC. Residues: CASSLAGGTPAYEQYF.

This chain uses TRBV11-2 with TRBJ2-1, with D maybe TRBD2 (6 bases). Per germline, CDR1 SGHAT and CDR2 FQNNGV. With 5 bases removed from V and 0 bases from J, the gap between germline ends came to 17 bases. This CDR3 has 17 amino acids. The chain's CDR3 is CASSAGLGISSYNEQFF. DNA of the CDR3: TGTGCCAGCAGCGCGGGGTTAGGGATCAGCTCCTACAATGAGCAGTTCTTC.

This clonotype showed up many times. The rearrangement uses TRBV10-3 and TRBJ2-3; D possibly corresponds to TRBD2 (6 bases). The V and J ends lost 8 bases and 2 bases respectively, with 11 bases between them. This CDR3 is 13 amino acids long. Per the germline V gene, CDR1 is ENHRY and CDR2 is SYGVKD. The CDR3 reads CAILGLDTDTQYF. The CDR3 region has the DNA TGTGCCATCTTGGGACTCGACACAGATACGCAGTATTTT.

This clonotype appeared a few times. This chain connects TRBV20-1 to TRBJ2-3; D unclear. This CDR3 has 12 residues. Germline loops: CDR1 DFQATT, CDR2 SNEGSKA (reference sequence). Trimming took 5 bases from V and 6 from J, leaving 12 bases between them. CDR3 in amino acids: CSAALTVDTQYF. The CDR3 region has the DNA TGCAGTGCTGCCTTGACGGTGGATACGCAGTATTTT.

This clonotype was seen more than once but under ten times. J is TRBJ1-5 and V is TRBV7-9; 7 positions agree with TRBD1. The germline gives CDR1 SEHNR, CDR2 FQNEAQ (reference sequence). The CDR3 has 14 residues. Germline trimming cut 5 bases from V and 3 bases from J; bases unmatched to any gene: 4. CDR3 region: CASSGQDYNQPQHF. In DNA, the CDR3 is TGTGCCAGCAGCGGACAGGACTACAATCAGCCCCAGCATTTT.

This clonotype was recorded many times. The genes are TRBV15 and TRBJ2-7, with a possible D match to TRBD1 (5 bases). The V gene's germline CDR1 is LNHNV and CDR2 YYDKDF (reference sequence). V shed 3 bases and J shed 2 bases, with 17 bases lying between them. This CDR3 has 16 amino acids. CDR3 coding DNA: TGTGCCACCAGCAGGGACCTTGACAGTATACCCTACGAGCAGTACTTC. It yields the protein CATSRDLDSIPYEQYF. Combining the CDR3 with reference TRBV15 and TRBJ2-7 gives the whole variable domain DAMVIQNPRYQVTQFGKPVTLSCSQTLNHNVMYWYQQKSSQAPKLLFHYYDKDFNNEADTPDNFQSRRPNTSFCFLDIRSPGLGDTAMYLCATSRDLDSIPYEQYFGPGTRLTVT.

This clonotype was observed at least ten times. This chain connects TRBV12-3 or TRBV12-4 to TRBJ1-5, with D maybe TRBD1 (5 bases). There are 14 residues in the CDR3. V shed 6 bases and J shed 4 bases, with 13 bases lying between them. The CDR3 region is CASRGGTGNQPQHF. The CDR3 region has the DNA TGTGCCAGCAGGGGCGGGACGGGGAATCAGCCCCAGCATTTT.

In this sample, this clonotype turned up a few times. The chain carries TRBV20-1 and TRBJ1-4, with a possible D match to TRBD1 (6 bases). Deletions cut 0 bases from V and 7 bases from J, with 21 bases between. Germline V gives CDR1 DFQATT, CDR2 SNEGSKA (reference sequence). This CDR3 region has 17 residues. The CDR3 DNA sequence: TGCAGTGCTAGAGACCCTAACTGGGGGCCAAGCGGTGAAAAACTGTTTTTT. Amino acid sequence: CSARDPNWGPSGEKLFF.

This chain uses TRBV5-1 with TRBJ1-2; D unclear. This CDR3 is 14 amino acids long. Germline CDR1 reads SGHRS; CDR2 reads YFSETQ. V gave up 0 bases and J gave up 0 bases, with 6 bases separating them. CDR3 bases: TGCGCCAGCAGCTTGGTTCGCGCTAACTATGGCTACACCTTC. Translated: CASSLVRANYGYTF.

The rearrangement links TRBV11-2 to TRBJ2-2, with TRBD2 identical over 10 bases. The CDR3 contains 17 residues. With V trimmed by 0 bases and J by 4 bases, 5 bases remained unmatched. Germline V gene data show CDR1 as SGHAT and CDR2 as FQNNGV. The CDR3 DNA is TGTGCCAGCAGCTTAGATTTACTAGCGGGACCCACCGGGGAGCTGTTTTTT. Translation: CASSLDLLAGPTGELFF.

This clonotype appeared a few times. The chain carries TRBV4-1 and TRBJ2-1; 10 bases fit TRBD2. CDR1 is MGHRA, CDR2 YSYEKL, per germline. CDR3 length: 16 amino acids. The V segment lost 0 bases and the J segment 8 bases; nucleotides outside the gene matches: 7. For the CDR3, the DNA is TGCGCCAGCAGCCAAGAACAGCGGGGGGGTGTGGATGAGCAGTTCTTC. Protein: CASSQEQRGGVDEQFF.

The chain carries TRBV13 and TRBJ1-5, with a tentative D call TRBD1 (5 bases). The CDR3 is made up of 13 amino acids. Germline V CDR1 and CDR2: PRHDT, FYEKMQ (reference sequence). Trimming took 0 bases from V and 11 from J, leaving 11 bases between them. The CDR3 loop is CASSLGNRQTQHF. The CDR3 region has the DNA TGTGCCAGCAGCTTAGGGAATCGACAGACCCAGCATTTT.

This clonotype has a handful of counts. This chain's CDR3 is CASSLAPGRLFF. CDR3 nucleotide sequence: TGTGCCAGCAGTTTAGCGCCCGGCAGGCTGTTTTTT. The chain recombines TRBV12-3 or TRBV12-4 with TRBJ2-2, with no clear D. The CDR3 covers 12 residues. V was cut by 0 bases and J by 13 bases, with 9 bases left in between.

The chain uses TRBV10-3 and TRBJ2-1; 16 bases agree with TRBD2. CDR3 length equals 15 residues. CDR1 is ENHRY, CDR2 SYGVKD, per germline. Losses at the gene ends were 5 bases for V and 7 bases for J; bases not matched to a gene: 2. The CDR3 loop is CAISPGLAGGNEQFF. CDR3 nucleotide sequence: TGTGCCATCAGTCCGGGACTAGCGGGAGGGAATGAGCAGTTCTTC.

V gene TRBV6-1 combines with J gene TRBJ2-1, with 9 bases identical to TRBD2. The V gene end was trimmed by 6 bases and the J gene end by 4 bases; junction bases not matched to a gene: 10. The germline V gene has CDR1 MNHNS and CDR2 SASEGT. The length of the CDR3 is 16 residues. CDR3 sequence reads: CASSHLALAGYNEQFF. The CDR3 DNA sequence: TGTGCCAGCAGCCATCTGGCTCTAGCGGGGTACAATGAGCAGTTCTTC.

V is TRBV15 and J is TRBJ2-1, with a tentative D call TRBD1 (6 bases). Germline V gene lookup returns CDR1 LNHNV and CDR2 YYDKDF (reference sequence). The CDR3 is 15 amino acids. Trimming took 0 bases from V and 6 from J, leaving 12 bases between them. CDR3 nucleotides: TGTGCCACCAGCAGAGATTTTGGGGGCACCAATGAGCAGTTCTTC. Residues: CATSRDFGGTNEQFF.

This clonotype has at least ten counts. The chain couples TRBV29-1 to TRBJ2-1, with D possibly being TRBD1 (5 bases). CDR3 length: 13 residues. Germline CDR1 SQVTM, CDR2 ANQGSEA. V lost 5 bases and J 4 bases, leaving 12 bases between the germline ends. CDR3 sequence (DNA): TGCAGCGTTTTCTCCAGGACATACAATGAGCAGTTCTTC. Amino acid sequence: CSVFSRTYNEQFF.

This clonotype was seen many times. The chain uses TRBV19 and TRBJ2-7; possible D gene TRBD1, 6 bases. CDR1 and CDR2 from the germline V gene are LNHDA and SQIVND (reference sequence). V lost 6 bases and J lost 5, with 20 bases in between. This CDR3 region has 15 residues. CDR3 residues: CASSISQGRGNEQYF. CDR3 nucleotide sequence: TGTGCCAGTAGCATCTCCCAGGGGAGAGGCAACGAGCAGTACTTC. The full variable domain, its missing parts supplied by reference TRBV19 and TRBJ2-7, is DGGITQSPKYLFRKEGQNVTLSCEQNLNHDAMYWYRQDPGQGLRLIYYSQIVNDFQKGDIAEGYSVSREKKESFPLTVTSAQKNPTAFYLCASSISQGRGNEQYFGPGTRLTVT.

This clonotype showed up many times. V is TRBV29-1 and J is TRBJ2-5, with 7 bases lining up with TRBD1. CDR3 length: 13 residues. Germline V gene lookup returns CDR1 SQVTM and CDR2 ANQGSEA. The V gene end was trimmed by 6 bases and the J gene end by 2 bases; junction bases not matched to a gene: 6. The CDR3 here is CSVDGTAQETQYF. In DNA form, the CDR3 reads TGCAGCGTCGACGGGACAGCACAAGAGACCCAGTACTTC.